Presented here are 20 T cell receptor beta chains from one specimen sequenced in a study of blood T cell repertoires in COVID-19. Data came from immunoSEQ multiplex PCR; TCRdb stores just in-frame clones and leaves some out. The sample shows more than 95,000 clones, about 86% of them seen only once. The sample was peripheral blood. The receptors come from a human donor in a cohort sampled during active COVID-19.

The chain has TRBV18 and TRBJ1-1; D uncertain. Looked up from germline, CDR1 is KGHSH and CDR2 is LQKENI. This CDR3 spans 13 amino acids. The ends were cut back, 3 bases at V and 5 bases at J, with 10 bases in the middle. The CDR3 region is CASSPDAGTEAFF. The CDR3 DNA sequence: TGTGCCAGCTCACCCGATGCGGGGACTGAAGCTTTCTTT.

The rearrangement joins TRBV28 to TRBJ1-5; D is ambiguous. The germline V gene encodes CDR1 MDHEN and CDR2 SYDVKM. The CDR3 spans 14 residues. Trimming removed 2 bases at V and 8 bases at J, with 13 bases between. The CDR3 bases are TGTGCCAGCAGTTTAGTGGTCGACTCTAAGCCCCAGCATTTT. Translating gives CASSLVVDSKPQHF.

This chain connects TRBV30 to TRBJ1-2, with TRBD1 as a possible D gene (5 bases). V was cut by 0 bases and J by 7 bases, with 12 bases left in between. The CDR3 extends over 13 amino acids. CDR1 is GTSNPN and CDR2 is SVGIG in the germline V gene (reference sequence). The CDR3 DNA sequence: TGTGCCTGGAGTGTAGTCGGGGGAAGTGGCTACACCTTC. This gives the protein CAWSVVGGSGYTF.

The V and J genes are TRBV10-1 and TRBJ2-1; 12 bases align to TRBD2. The CDR3 is made up of 16 amino acids. CDR1 is WNHNN, CDR2 SYGVQD, per germline (reference sequence). Germline trimming cut 0 bases from V and 5 bases from J; bases unmatched to any gene: 2. CDR3 sequence: CASSESASGGDNEQFF. As DNA, the CDR3 is TGCGCCAGCAGTGAGTCAGCTAGCGGGGGGGACAATGAGCAGTTCTTC.

The chain is built from TRBV7-2 and TRBJ2-1, with a weak D call TRBD2 (5 bases). Germline CDR1 reads SGHTA; CDR2 reads FQGNSA. CDR3 length: 15 residues. Trimming removed 5 bases from V and 4 bases from J, with 15 bases in between. This CDR3 is CASSPGLLIYNEQFF. CDR3 DNA sequence: TGTGCCAGCAGCCCCGGACTTTTGATATACAATGAGCAGTTCTTC.

This chain uses TRBV28 with TRBJ2-7; TRBD1 matches 9 bases. The CDR3 contains 15 residues. Germline V lookup: CDR1 MDHEN, CDR2 SYDVKM. J was trimmed by 3 bases and V by 5 bases; bases with no gene match: 8. CDR3 region: CASSSSGTGSYEQYF. CDR3 coding DNA: TGTGCCAGCAGTAGCTCCGGGACAGGGAGCTACGAGCAGTACTTC.

The V call is TRBV2, the J call TRBJ2-2; TRBD2 matches 9 bases. The CDR3 spans 17 residues. Looked up from germline, CDR1 is SNHLY and CDR2 is FYNNEI. Trimming cost V 2 bases and J 6 bases; bases outside gene matches: 10. In nucleotides, the CDR3 is TGTGCCAGCAGTGAATGGAGGCGCGGGAGGGCCCCCGGGGAGCTGTTTTTT. Protein product: CASSEWRRGRAPGELFF.

The chain joins TRBV28 to TRBJ2-1; 10 nucleotides line up with TRBD2. J lost 8 bases, V lost 4 bases, and 11 bases had no gene match. Germline CDR1 is MDHEN and CDR2 is SYDVKM. The CDR3 contains 16 residues. The CDR3 reads CASSSPPTSGNDEQFF. The CDR3 DNA follows: TGTGCCAGCAGTTCCCCCCCCACTAGCGGGAACGATGAGCAGTTCTTC. The complete variable domain, with remaining parts taken from reference TRBV28 and TRBJ2-1, reads DVKVTQSSRYLVKRTGEKVFLECVQDMDHENMFWYRQDPGLGLRLIYFSYDVKMKEKGDIPEGYSVSREKKERFSLILESASTNQTSMYLCASSSPPTSGNDEQFFGPGTRLTVL.

V is TRBV7-2 and J is TRBJ2-3, with TRBD2 matching over 9 bases. The CDR3 has 15 residues. CDR1 SGHTA and CDR2 FQGNSA come from the germline V gene. The J segment lost 3 bases and the V segment lost 3 bases, leaving 4 bases of the junction unmatched. The CDR3 nucleotides are TGTGCCAGCAGCTTTGCGGGAGGGATGACAGATACGCAGTATTTT. This translates into CASSFAGGMTDTQYF.

The V and J genes are TRBV15 and TRBJ1-1; TRBD1 matches at 7 bases. V was pared by 0 bases and J by 5 bases, with 12 bases of the junction left unmatched. Germline CDR1 reads LNHNV; CDR2 reads YYDKDF (reference sequence). The CDR3 is 17 residues long. In DNA, the CDR3 is TGTGCCACCAGCAGAGATAGACTCGGGACAGTGAGGACTGAAGCTTTCTTT. It specifies CATSRDRLGTVRTEAFF.

V gene TRBV11-3 combines with J gene TRBJ2-3; no firm D call. V was shortened by 0 bases and J by 2 bases, with 6 bases between the two germline ends. Germline CDR1 SGHNT, CDR2 YENEEA. The CDR3 has 14 residues. The CDR3 reads CASSLEYSTDTQYF. DNA of the CDR3: TGTGCCAGCAGCTTAGAATATTCCACAGATACGCAGTATTTT.

This clone was recorded once. The rearrangement joins TRBV7-8 to TRBJ2-7; D is perhaps TRBD2 (6 bases). Trimming shortened V by 5 bases and J by 9 bases, and 20 bases separated the two germline ends. This CDR3 is 14 amino acids long. CDR1 is SGHVS, CDR2 FQNEAQ, per germline. DNA of the CDR3: TGTGCCAGCAGCCGAGGTCTTAGCGGTGCGTGGCAGTACTTC. It specifies CASSRGLSGAWQYF. Drawing the rest from reference TRBV7-8 and TRBJ2-7, the complete variable domain is GAGVSQSPRYKVAKRGQDVALRCDPISGHVSLFWYQQALGQGPEFLTYFQNEAQLDKSGLPSDRFFAERPEGSVSTLKIQRTQQEDSAVYLCASSRGLSGAWQYFGPGTRLTVT.

This chain uses TRBV28 with TRBJ2-7; TRBD2 matches at 7 bases. Germline-derived CDR1 and CDR2 are MDHEN and SYDVKM. Trimming removed 7 bases from V and 1 base from J; junction bases left unmatched: 13. The CDR3 is 16 residues long. CDR3 amino acids: CASTSYGGGRSYEQYF. The CDR3 nucleotides are TGTGCCAGCACCTCTTACGGCGGGGGACGGTCCTACGAGCAGTACTTC.

The rearrangement uses TRBV11-2 and TRBJ1-1; 7 nucleotides align to TRBD1. From germline, CDR1 is SGHAT and CDR2 FQNNGV. The CDR3 length is 13 residues. The ends lost 1 base at V and 8 bases at J; junction bases unmatched: 4. The DNA of the CDR3 is TGTGCCAGCAGCTTAGGGACAGGTCGCGAAGCTTTCTTT. It yields the protein CASSLGTGREAFF.

Details on this clone: The sample carries other DNA sequences with the same CDR3. V is TRBV30 and J is TRBJ2-7; 8 bases are a match to TRBD1. The CDR3 extends over 13 amino acids. The junction had 1 base not matched to a gene; V was cut back by 0 bases and J by 3 bases. Germline V gene lookup returns CDR1 GTSNPN and CDR2 SVGIG (reference sequence). CDR3 loop: CAWSVGQGYEQYF. The DNA of the CDR3 is TGTGCCTGGAGTGTCGGACAGGGCTACGAGCAGTACTTC.

The genes are TRBV18 and TRBJ1-2; no definite D call. Trimming took off 2 bases at V and 8 bases at J, with 9 bases between the two ends. Germline CDR1 and CDR2: KGHSH and LQKENI. The CDR3 extends over 12 amino acids. The CDR3, as DNA: TGTGCCAGCTCACCAGGAGGACGGGGCTACACCTTC. This sequence encodes CASSPGGRGYTF.

V gene TRBV7-2 combines with J gene TRBJ2-3; 7 bases line up with TRBD2. Unmatched junction bases numbered 5, after V lost 1 base and J lost 7 bases. There are 14 residues in the CDR3. Germline lookup yields CDR1 SGHTA and CDR2 FQGNSA. Here the CDR3 DNA reads TGTGCCAGCAGCTTAGGTCTAGCGGAGAATACGCAGTATTTT. Its translation is CASSLGLAENTQYF. Filled out from reference TRBV7-2 and TRBJ2-3, the complete variable domain reads GAGVSQSPSNKVTEKGKDVELRCDPISGHTALYWYRQSLGQGLEFLIYFQGNSAPDKSGLPSDRFSAERTGGSVSTLTIQRTQQEDSAVYLCASSLGLAENTQYFGPGTRLTVL.

The chain uses TRBV6-5 and TRBJ1-5, with no clear D. This CDR3 is 13 amino acids long. With 8 bases removed from V and 0 bases from J, the gap between germline ends came to 8 bases. Germline V lookup: CDR1 MNHEY, CDR2 SVGAGI. CDR3 loop: CASRHLSNQPQHF. CDR3 in DNA: TGTGCCAGCCGACACCTTAGCAATCAGCCCCAGCATTTT.

The rearrangement joins TRBV25-1 to TRBJ1-4; D gene unclear. Trimming cost V 7 bases and J 5 bases, with 17 bases left between them. Germline values: CDR1 MGHDK, CDR2 SYGVNS. This CDR3 is 15 amino acids long. As DNA, the CDR3 is TGTGCCAGCACCACGAGGGAGGCGCCGAATGAAAAACTGTTTTTT. Protein: CASTTREAPNEKLFF.

This chain uses TRBV5-6 with TRBJ2-7; no clear D gene. Germline V gene lookup returns CDR1 SGHDT and CDR2 YYEEEE. The CDR3 runs to 14 residues. Trimming shortened V by 0 bases and J by 9 bases, and 16 bases separated the two germline ends. CDR3 residues: CASSLGGSPRGQYF. CDR3 nucleotide sequence: TGTGCCAGCAGCTTGGGAGGCAGCCCGCGTGGGCAGTACTTC.